The 4 T cell receptor beta chains reported below all come from one sample, sequenced in a study of beta chain features in type 1 diabetes. Sequencing targeted expressed TCRB transcripts, as all isolated RNA had been reverse transcribed. TCRdb's copy holds only in-frame clones and misses some; the assay was immunoSEQ multiplex PCR. The repertoire includes roughly 350,000 clones, approximately 10% of them detected once, and around 0.015% sits in the top ten. Sequences were obtained from naive CD4+ T cells from blood. The receptors were gathered from a woman between 25 and 40 years old in good health.

V is TRBV18 and J is TRBJ2-1; 9 bases line up with TRBD2. The CDR3 contains 16 residues. Germline assignment: CDR1 KGHSH and CDR2 LQKENI. V gave up 6 bases and J gave up 0 bases; unmatched junction bases: 6. CDR3 in DNA: TGTGCCAGCTCGGCTAGCGGGACAAGCTCCTACAATGAGCAGTTCTTC. Its translation: CASSASGTSSYNEQFF.

This clone was picked up a small number of times. V gene TRBV29-1 combines with J gene TRBJ2-3, with 8 bases that match TRBD2. The germline V gene has CDR1 SQVTM and CDR2 ANQGSEA. The CDR3 has 14 amino acids. J was trimmed by 2 bases and V by 1 base; bases with no gene match: 2. The CDR3 spells CSVEVAGFTDTQYF. In DNA form, the CDR3 reads TGCAGCGTTGAAGTAGCGGGGTTCACAGATACGCAGTATTTT.

This clone came up a few times. The chain has TRBV30 and TRBJ2-2, with 8 positions matching TRBD1. CDR1 GTSNPN and CDR2 SVGIG come from the germline V gene (reference sequence). The CDR3 extends over 14 amino acids. V was clipped by 3 bases and J by 1 base; unmatched bases: 1. This CDR3 is CAWRTGVNTGELFF. Written as DNA, the CDR3 is TGTGCCTGGAGGACAGGGGTGAACACCGGGGAGCTGTTTTTT.

The J gene is TRBJ2-7, the V gene TRBV27; 7 positions match TRBD1. Germline V gene data show CDR1 as MNHEY and CDR2 as SMNVEV (reference sequence). The CDR3 sequence is 15 residues long. Losses at the gene ends were 2 bases for V and 1 base for J; bases not matched to a gene: 5. CDR3 in DNA: TGTGCCAGCAGTTTAGACAGGGAACGGTCCTACGAGCAGTACTTC. Its protein product is CASSLDRERSYEQYF.